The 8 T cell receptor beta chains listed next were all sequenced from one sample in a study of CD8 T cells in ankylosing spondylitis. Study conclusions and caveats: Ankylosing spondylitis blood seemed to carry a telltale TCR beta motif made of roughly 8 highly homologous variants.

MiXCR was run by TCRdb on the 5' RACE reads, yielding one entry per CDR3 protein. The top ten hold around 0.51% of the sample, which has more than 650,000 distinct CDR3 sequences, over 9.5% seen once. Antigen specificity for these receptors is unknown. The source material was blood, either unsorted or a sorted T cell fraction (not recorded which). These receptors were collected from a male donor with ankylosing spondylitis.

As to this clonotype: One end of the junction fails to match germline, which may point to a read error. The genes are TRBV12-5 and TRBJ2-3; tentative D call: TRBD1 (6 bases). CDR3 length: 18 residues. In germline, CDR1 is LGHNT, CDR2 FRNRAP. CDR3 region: CACGSDKTGHLPADTQYF. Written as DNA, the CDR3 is TGTGCTTGTGGTTCTGATAAGACAGGCCACCTACCCGCAGATACGCAGTATTTT. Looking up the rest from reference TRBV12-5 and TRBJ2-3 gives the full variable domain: DARVTQTPRHKVTEMGQEVTMRCQPILGHNTVFWYRQTMMQGLELLAYFRNRAPLDDSGMPKDRFSAEMPDATLATLKIQPSEPRDSAVYFCACGSDKTGHLPADTQYFGPGTRLTVL.

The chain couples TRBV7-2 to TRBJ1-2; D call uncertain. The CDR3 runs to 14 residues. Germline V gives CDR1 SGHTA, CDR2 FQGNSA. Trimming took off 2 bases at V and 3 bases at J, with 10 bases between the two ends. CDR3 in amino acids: CASSLLGRDYGYTF. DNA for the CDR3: TGTGCCAGCAGCTTATTGGGGAGAGACTATGGCTACACCTTC. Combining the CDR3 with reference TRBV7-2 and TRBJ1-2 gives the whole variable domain GAGVSQSPSNKVTEKGKDVELRCDPISGHTALYWYRQSLGQGLEFLIYFQGNSAPDKSGLPSDRFSAERTGGSVSTLTIQRTQQEDSAVYLCASSLLGRDYGYTFGSGTRLTVV.

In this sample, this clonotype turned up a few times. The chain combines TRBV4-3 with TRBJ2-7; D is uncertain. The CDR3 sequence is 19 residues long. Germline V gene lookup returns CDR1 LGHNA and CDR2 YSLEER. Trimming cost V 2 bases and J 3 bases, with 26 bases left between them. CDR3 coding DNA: TGCGCCAGCAGCCAATGGAATTTACGCCCAAAGTCGACCAACTACGAGCAGTACTTC. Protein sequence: CASSQWNLRPKSTNYEQYF.

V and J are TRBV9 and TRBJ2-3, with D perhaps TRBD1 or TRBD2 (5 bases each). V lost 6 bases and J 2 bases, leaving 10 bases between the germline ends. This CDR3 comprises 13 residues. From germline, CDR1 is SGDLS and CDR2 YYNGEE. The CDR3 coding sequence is TGTGCCAGCACGAAGGGGACCACAGATACGCAGTATTTT. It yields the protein CASTKGTTDTQYF.

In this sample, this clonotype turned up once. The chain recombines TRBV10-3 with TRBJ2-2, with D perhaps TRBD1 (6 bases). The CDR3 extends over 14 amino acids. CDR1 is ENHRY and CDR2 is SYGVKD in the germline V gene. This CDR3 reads CVIKTGVRTGELFF. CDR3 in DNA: TGTGTCATTAAGACAGGAGTGAGAACCGGGGAGCTGTTTTTT.

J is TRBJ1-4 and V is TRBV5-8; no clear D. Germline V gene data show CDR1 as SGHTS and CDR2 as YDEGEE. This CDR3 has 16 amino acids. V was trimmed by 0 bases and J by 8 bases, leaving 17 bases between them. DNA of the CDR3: TGTGCCAGCAGCTTGGGTTCGGGCCCCAGCAGGGAAAAACTGTTTTTT. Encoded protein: CASSLGSGPSREKLFF.

The CDR3 bases are TGTGCCAGCAGCTTAGGTCCCTCCAACTATGGCTACACCTTC. It codes for CASSLGPSNYGYTF. The chain employs TRBV7-2 and TRBJ1-2; no reliable D call. The length of the CDR3 is 14 residues. CDR1 is SGHTA, CDR2 FQGNSA, per germline. V was shortened by 1 base and J by 2 bases, with 8 bases between the two germline ends.

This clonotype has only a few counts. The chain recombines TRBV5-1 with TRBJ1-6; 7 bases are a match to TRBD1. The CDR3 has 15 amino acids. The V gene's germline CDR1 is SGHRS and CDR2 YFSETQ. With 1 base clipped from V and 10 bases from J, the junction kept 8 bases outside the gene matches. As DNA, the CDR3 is TGCGCCAGCAGCTTGTCAGGGGGGAACGAATCACCCCTCCACTTT. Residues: CASSLSGGNESPLHF.